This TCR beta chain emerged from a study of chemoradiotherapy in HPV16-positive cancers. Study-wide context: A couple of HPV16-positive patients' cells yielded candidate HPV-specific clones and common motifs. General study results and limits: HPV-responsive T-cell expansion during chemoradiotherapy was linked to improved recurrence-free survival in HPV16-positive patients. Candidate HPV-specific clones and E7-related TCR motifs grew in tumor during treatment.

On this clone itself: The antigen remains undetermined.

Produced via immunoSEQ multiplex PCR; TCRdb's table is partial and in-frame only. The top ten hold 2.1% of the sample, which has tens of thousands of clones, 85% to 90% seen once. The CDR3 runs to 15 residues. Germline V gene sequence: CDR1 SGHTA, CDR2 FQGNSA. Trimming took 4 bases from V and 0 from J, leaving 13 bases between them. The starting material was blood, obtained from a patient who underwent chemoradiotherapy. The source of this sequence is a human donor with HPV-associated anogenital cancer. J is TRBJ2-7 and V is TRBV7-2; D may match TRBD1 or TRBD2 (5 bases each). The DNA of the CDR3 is TGTGCCAGCAGCTCGGGACGGCCGTTCTCCTACGAGCAGTACTTC. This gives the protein CASSSGRPFSYEQYF.